The 24 T cell receptor beta chains below all came from one sample that was sequenced in a study of blood T cell repertoires in COVID-19. Data came from immunoSEQ multiplex PCR; TCRdb stores just in-frame clones and leaves some out. The sample holds under 300,000 clones, roughly 86% seen once. Sample: peripheral blood. Receptors originate from a woman in her 70s with active or convalescent COVID-19.

The chain links TRBV29-1 to TRBJ1-1, with D perhaps TRBD1 (6 bases). This CDR3 comprises 16 residues. The V end was cut by 4 bases, the J end by 4 bases, with 22 bases between. Germline assignment: CDR1 SQVTM and CDR2 ANQGSEA. CDR3 sequence (DNA): TGCAGCGTTGGTCCCAGGGGAACTTGGTCGGGCACTGAAGCTTTCTTT. Protein sequence: CSVGPRGTWSGTEAFF.

This chain links TRBV7-2 with TRBJ2-1, with 7 bases identical to TRBD2. This CDR3 is 15 amino acids long. Germline CDR1 SGHTA, CDR2 FQGNSA. The V segment lost 5 bases and the J segment 0 bases; nucleotides outside the gene matches: 4. DNA of the CDR3: TGTGCCAGCAGCAAGCGGGGCGACTCCTACAATGAGCAGTTCTTC. It yields the protein CASSKRGDSYNEQFF.

The chain is built from TRBV6-5 and TRBJ1-2, with a weak D call TRBD1 (5 bases). The CDR3 is 14 residues long. CDR1 is MNHEY and CDR2 is SVGAGI in the germline V gene. The V end lost 7 bases, the J end lost 7 bases, and 19 bases lay between the germline ends. DNA of the CDR3: TGTGCCAGCACCCGTCAAGGGGTGAAGTCTGGCTACACCTTC. As protein: CASTRQGVKSGYTF.

This clone was picked up a small number of times. V and J are TRBV16 and TRBJ1-3; possibly TRBD1 for D (5 bases). V dropped 4 bases and J dropped 1 base, with 11 bases sitting between them. CDR1 and CDR2 (germline): KGHSY, FQNENV. The CDR3 runs to 15 residues. The CDR3: CASSPTVISGNTIYF. The CDR3 DNA sequence: TGTGCCAGCAGCCCGACAGTAATATCTGGAAACACCATATATTTT.

The chain is built from TRBV6-5 and TRBJ1-2, with D perhaps TRBD1 (5 bases). CDR1 is MNHEY, CDR2 SVGAGI, per germline. V lost 9 bases and J lost 6, with 11 bases in between. CDR3 length: 11 amino acids. Here the CDR3 reads CASTGSNGYTF. The CDR3 DNA reads as TGTGCCAGTACAGGCTCTAATGGCTACACCTTC.

This clone has a single count. The J gene is TRBJ1-4, the V gene TRBV18; weak D call: TRBD1 (6 bases). Trimming cost V 1 base and J 6 bases, with 9 bases left between them. The CDR3 has 14 amino acids. CDR1 is KGHSH and CDR2 is LQKENI in the germline V gene. The CDR3 DNA is TGTGCCAGCTCACCACGGGGGGGCGATGAAAAACTGTTTTTT. Translating gives CASSPRGGDEKLFF.

This clone was found once. The rearrangement uses TRBV7-3 and TRBJ1-5; possible D gene TRBD1, 5 bases. The V gene's germline CDR1 is SGHTA and CDR2 FQGTGA. V was cut by 1 base and J by 6 bases, with 10 bases left in between. CDR3 length equals 14 residues. CDR3 nucleotide sequence: TGTGCCAGCAGCTTAAGTGGGGGGATTCAGCCCCAGCATTTT. This translates into CASSLSGGIQPQHF.

The CDR3 loop reads CSVVTVSGVNTEAFF. The CDR3 nucleotides read TGCAGCGTTGTGACAGTCTCAGGGGTTAACACTGAAGCTTTCTTT. The J gene is TRBJ1-1, the V gene TRBV29-1; maybe TRBD1 (6 bases). V lost 4 bases to trimming and J lost 2 bases, with 17 bases between them. Germline CDR1 SQVTM, CDR2 ANQGSEA. CDR3 length equals 15 residues.

The gene calls are TRBV3-1 (or the pseudogene TRBV3-2) and TRBJ2-3, with 10 positions matching TRBD2. From germline, CDR1 is LGHDT and CDR2 YNNKEL (reference sequence). The CDR3 length is 17 residues. Trimming removed 3 bases from V and 2 bases from J; junction bases left unmatched: 8. The CDR3 is CASSHLSGGRITDTQYF. DNA for the CDR3: TGTGCCAGCAGCCACCTTAGCGGGGGGCGGATCACAGATACGCAGTATTTT.

This CDR3 reads CASSWGQFNRYTF. The CDR3 DNA reads TGTGCCAGCAGTTGGGGACAATTTAATCGCTACACCTTC. J is TRBJ1-2 and V is TRBV12-3 or TRBV12-4; a possible D gene is TRBD1 (6 bases). V lost 4 bases and J 9 bases, leaving 15 bases between the germline ends. This CDR3 is built from 13 residues.

The J gene is TRBJ1-1, the V gene TRBV5-1; 7 bases line up with TRBD1. The CDR3 is 13 amino acids. Germline assignment: CDR1 SGHRS and CDR2 YFSETQ. With V trimmed by 7 bases and J by 4 bases, 7 bases remained unmatched. The CDR3 coding sequence is TGCGCCAGCTCGACAGGGACAATCACTGAAGCTTTCTTT. Its translation: CASSTGTITEAFF.

This rearrangement joins TRBV5-6 to TRBJ1-5, with D possibly being TRBD1 (6 bases). The CDR3 runs 14 residues. V lost 4 bases to trimming and J lost 5 bases, with 13 bases between them. Germline assignment: CDR1 SGHDT and CDR2 YYEEEE. In nucleotides, the CDR3 is TGTGCCAGCAGCCTTAGGGGGTTGGATCAGCCCCAGCATTTT. It encodes CASSLRGLDQPQHF.

The CDR3 region has the DNA TGTGCCAGCAGCTTCTTGAACAGGATAAACGGGGAGCAGTACTTC. Amino acids: CASSFLNRINGEQYF. This sequence joins TRBV7-8 and TRBJ2-7, with a weak D call TRBD1 (5 bases). The V end lost 3 bases, the J end lost 7 bases, and 19 bases lay between the germline ends. Germline CDR1 reads SGHVS; CDR2 reads FQNEAQ. CDR3 length: 15 residues.

The V gene is TRBV4-3, the J gene TRBJ2-5; TRBD2 matches 10 bases. Germline V gives CDR1 LGHNA, CDR2 YSLEER. V gave up 4 bases and J gave up 4 bases; unmatched junction bases: 6. The CDR3 length is 15 residues. CDR3 DNA: TGCGCCAGCAGCCGCAGCATAGCGGGGGGAGAGACCCAGTACTTC. Encoded protein: CASSRSIAGGETQYF.

The chain employs TRBV24-1 and TRBJ2-7; maybe TRBD2 (6 bases). V lost 3 bases and J lost 6, with 8 bases in between. The CDR3 runs to 12 residues. Germline V lookup: CDR1 KGHDR, CDR2 SFDVKD. The CDR3 coding sequence is TGTGCCACCAGTGATACGGGACTCGAGCAGTACTTC. Translating gives CATSDTGLEQYF.

The V gene is TRBV6-2 or TRBV6-3, the J gene TRBJ1-6, with a tentative D call TRBD1 (5 bases). The CDR3 contains 14 residues. CDR1 is MNHEY and CDR2 is SVGEGT in the germline V gene. The V end lost 3 bases, the J end lost 8 bases, and 11 bases lay between the germline ends. DNA of the CDR3: TGTGCCAGCAGTTATTCGGGGGTGGATTCACCCCTCCACTTT. Protein sequence: CASSYSGVDSPLHF.

The chain recombines TRBV12-3 or TRBV12-4 with TRBJ2-1, with D perhaps TRBD1 (5 bases). This CDR3 has 13 residues. V gave up 7 bases and J gave up 5 bases, with 12 bases separating them. The CDR3 region has the DNA TGTGCCAGCACCTGGACATACGACAATGAGCAGTTCTTC. The encoded protein is CASTWTYDNEQFF.

The V and J genes are TRBV4-1 and TRBJ1-2; TRBD1 is a possible D gene (5 bases). CDR1 is MGHRA and CDR2 is YSYEKL in the germline V gene. With 1 base removed from V and 8 bases from J, the gap between germline ends came to 23 bases. This CDR3 contains 17 residues. Written as DNA, the CDR3 is TGCGCCAGCAGCCAAGGGAAAGGCGCCAGGGATTCTTGGGGCTACACCTTC. Translating it yields CASSQGKGARDSWGYTF.

The chain couples TRBV6-2 or TRBV6-3 to TRBJ2-1; 10 nucleotides match TRBD2. V dropped 2 bases and J dropped 5; count of bases not matched to a gene: 15. This CDR3 region has 19 residues. Germline loops: CDR1 MNHEY, CDR2 SVGEGT. The DNA for the CDR3 is TGTGCCAGCAGTTACACACGGGGGAGGCTAGCGGGGGCCGACAATGAGCAGTTCTTC. It codes for CASSYTRGRLAGADNEQFF.

In its sample, this clone was seen a few times. The rearrangement joins TRBV10-1 to TRBJ1-5; 7 nucleotides line up with TRBD1. This CDR3 contains 17 residues. In germline, CDR1 is WNHNN, CDR2 SYGVQD (reference sequence). The J segment lost 0 bases and the V segment lost 6 bases, leaving 11 bases of the junction unmatched. The CDR3 nucleotides read TGCGCCAGCAGGGAAGGGACAGCACTCTATAGCAATCAGCCCCAGCATTTT. Protein product: CASREGTALYSNQPQHF.

The chain couples TRBV18 to TRBJ2-5; D is unclear. Looked up from germline, CDR1 is KGHSH and CDR2 is LQKENI. Trimming took off 4 bases at V and 1 base at J, with 7 bases between the two ends. CDR3 length: 13 residues. CDR3 residues: CASSRELQETQYF. CDR3 in DNA: TGTGCCAGCTCACGAGAGCTCCAAGAGACCCAGTACTTC.

This clone has only one observation. The chain combines TRBV7-9 with TRBJ1-5; D not resolved. Germline V CDR1 and CDR2: SEHNR, FQNEAQ (reference sequence). The length of the CDR3 is 14 residues. V lost 4 bases and J lost 5, with 12 bases in between. The CDR3 region has the DNA TGTGCCAGCAGCTCCGCCGGCGGCTATCAGCCCCAGCATTTT. This encodes CASSSAGGYQPQHF.

This clone was picked up a small number of times. This chain links TRBV5-8 with TRBJ1-1, with a possible D match to TRBD1 (5 bases). V lost 0 bases to trimming and J lost 6 bases, with 21 bases between them. Germline CDR1 SGHTS, CDR2 YDEGEE. The CDR3 loop spans 17 amino acids. The CDR3 nucleotides read TGTGCCAGCAGCTTGGTTGGGGGAGGATCGTGGCAAGCTGAAGCTTTCTTT. Translated: CASSLVGGGSWQAEAFF.

The genes are TRBV6-2 or TRBV6-3 and TRBJ2-3; TRBD2 matches at 10 bases. Losses at the gene ends were 4 bases for V and 5 bases for J; bases not matched to a gene: 12. CDR3 length: 17 amino acids. Germline V lookup: CDR1 MNHEY, CDR2 SVGEGT. The CDR3 sequence is CASSSDLAGAEGDTQYF. In DNA form, the CDR3 reads TGTGCCAGCAGTTCCGACCTAGCGGGGGCGGAGGGAGATACGCAGTATTTT.